One TCR beta chain is described in this entry. The antigen is unknown. The record originates from a study of T cell responses to AZD1222 COVID-19 vaccine. Findings and caveats of the study: An increase in Spike-specific TCR breadth and depth was observed after two AZD1222 doses.

V shed 3 bases and J shed 1 base, with 7 bases lying between them. The CDR3 has 13 residues. Germline V lookup: CDR1 SGHAT, CDR2 FQNNGV. Sequencing used immunoSEQ multiplex PCR; TCRdb keeps in-frame clones, though not all of them. The sample has around 110,000 clones; approximately 84% are singletons. The chain joins TRBV11-2 to TRBJ2-7; D gene uncertain. The receptor comes from an adult in good health. Sequencing was performed on peripheral blood, taken on day 0 of AZD1222 vaccination. The CDR3 loop reads CASSLTASYEQYF. The CDR3 region has the DNA TGTGCCAGCAGCTTGACGGCATCCTACGAGCAGTACTTC.